This record looks at one T cell receptor (beta chain) sequence and its context. The data derive from a study of shared clonotypes between healthy human individuals. Germline V CDR1 and CDR2: SQVTM, ANQGSEA. CDR3 size: 13 residues. With 4 bases clipped from V and 0 bases from J, the junction kept 2 bases outside the gene matches. Positive CCR7 selection of CD45RO-negative cells yielded the naive CD8 cells, and terminally differentiated effector memory CD45RA+ cells were excluded. Assay: immunoSEQ multiplex PCR; the TCRdb copy retains only in-frame clones and omits some. Of about 590,000 clones in the sample, around 95% were seen once.

V gene TRBV29-1 combines with J gene TRBJ2-7, with 8 bases fitting TRBD2. Sequenced input: naive CD8+ T cells sorted from blood. The clonotype was recovered from a woman in her twenties or thirties in good health. The DNA of the CDR3 is TGCAGCGTTGTCGGGGGGGCCTCCTACGAGCAGTACTTC. Residues: CSVVGGASYEQYF.